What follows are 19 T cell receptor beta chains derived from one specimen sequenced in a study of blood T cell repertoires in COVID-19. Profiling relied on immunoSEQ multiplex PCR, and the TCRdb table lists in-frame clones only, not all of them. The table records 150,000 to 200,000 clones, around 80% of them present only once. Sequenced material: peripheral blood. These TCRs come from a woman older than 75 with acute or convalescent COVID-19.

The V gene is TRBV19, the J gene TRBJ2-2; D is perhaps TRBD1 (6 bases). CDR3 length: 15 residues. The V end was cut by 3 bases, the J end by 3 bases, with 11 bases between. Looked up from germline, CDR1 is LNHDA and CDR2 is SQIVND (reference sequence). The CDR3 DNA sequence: TGTGCCAGTAGTATCTGGACAGAATACACCGGGGAGCTGTTTTTT. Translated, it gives CASSIWTEYTGELFF.

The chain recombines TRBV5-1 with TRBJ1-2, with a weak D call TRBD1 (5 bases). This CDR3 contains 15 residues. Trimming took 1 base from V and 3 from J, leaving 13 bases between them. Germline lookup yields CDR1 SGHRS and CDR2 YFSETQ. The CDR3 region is CASSLSVGLYYGYTF. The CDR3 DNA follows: TGCGCCAGCAGCTTGTCGGTGGGACTTTACTATGGCTACACCTTC.

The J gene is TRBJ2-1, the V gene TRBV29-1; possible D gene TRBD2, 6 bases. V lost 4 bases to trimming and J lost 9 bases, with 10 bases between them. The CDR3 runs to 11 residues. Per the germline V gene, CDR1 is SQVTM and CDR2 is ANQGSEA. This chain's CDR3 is CSVVGRGEQFF. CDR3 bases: TGCAGCGTTGTAGGGCGGGGTGAGCAGTTCTTC.

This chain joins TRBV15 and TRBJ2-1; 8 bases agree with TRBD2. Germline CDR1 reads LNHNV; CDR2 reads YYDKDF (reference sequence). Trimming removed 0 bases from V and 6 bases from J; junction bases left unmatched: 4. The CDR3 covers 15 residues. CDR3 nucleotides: TGTGCCACCAGCAGAGAGGGCGGGAGGCTCAATGAGCAGTTCTTC. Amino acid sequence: CATSREGGRLNEQFF.

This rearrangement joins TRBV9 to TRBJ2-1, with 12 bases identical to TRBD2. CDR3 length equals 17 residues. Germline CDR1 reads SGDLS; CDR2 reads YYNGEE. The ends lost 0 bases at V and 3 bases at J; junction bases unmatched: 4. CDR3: CASSVGPSGGGYNEQFF. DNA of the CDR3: TGTGCCAGCAGCGTAGGCCCTAGCGGGGGGGGCTACAATGAGCAGTTCTTC.

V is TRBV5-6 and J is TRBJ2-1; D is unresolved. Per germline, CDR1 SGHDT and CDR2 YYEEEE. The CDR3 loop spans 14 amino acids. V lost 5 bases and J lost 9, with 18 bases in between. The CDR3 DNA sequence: TGTGCCAGCAGTCGTTACGACTCACCACTTGAGCAGTTCTTC. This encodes CASSRYDSPLEQFF.

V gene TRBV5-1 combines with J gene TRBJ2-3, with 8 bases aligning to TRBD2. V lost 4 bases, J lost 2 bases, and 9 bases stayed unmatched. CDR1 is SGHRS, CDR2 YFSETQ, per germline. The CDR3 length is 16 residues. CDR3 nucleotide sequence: TGCGCCAGCAGCCCCCCGGCGGGGGGAAACACAGATACGCAGTATTTT. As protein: CASSPPAGGNTDTQYF.

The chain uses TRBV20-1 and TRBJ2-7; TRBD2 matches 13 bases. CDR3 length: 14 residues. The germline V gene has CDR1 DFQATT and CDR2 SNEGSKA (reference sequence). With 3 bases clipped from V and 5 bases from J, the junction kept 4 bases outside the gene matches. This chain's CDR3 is CSASWTSGGNEQYF. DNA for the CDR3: TGCAGTGCTAGTTGGACTAGCGGGGGCAACGAGCAGTACTTC.

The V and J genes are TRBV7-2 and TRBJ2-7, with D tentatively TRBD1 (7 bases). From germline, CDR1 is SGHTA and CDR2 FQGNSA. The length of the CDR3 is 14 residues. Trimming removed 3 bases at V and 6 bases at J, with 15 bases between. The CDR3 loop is CASSLGQGGSEQYF. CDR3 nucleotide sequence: TGTGCCAGCAGCTTGGGGCAGGGGGGTTCCGAGCAGTACTTC.

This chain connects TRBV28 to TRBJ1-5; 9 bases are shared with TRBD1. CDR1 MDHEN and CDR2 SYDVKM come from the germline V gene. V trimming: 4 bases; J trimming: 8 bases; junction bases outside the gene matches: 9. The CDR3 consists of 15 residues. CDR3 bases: TGTGCCAGCAGTTCACCGGGACAGGGCCCCGAGCCCCAGCATTTT. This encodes CASSSPGQGPEPQHF.

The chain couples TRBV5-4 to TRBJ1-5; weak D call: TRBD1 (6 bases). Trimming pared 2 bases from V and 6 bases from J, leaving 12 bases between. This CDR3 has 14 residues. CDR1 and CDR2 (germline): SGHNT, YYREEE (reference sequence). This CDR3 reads CASSLAGAGQPQHF. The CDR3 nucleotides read TGTGCCAGCAGCTTAGCAGGGGCGGGTCAGCCCCAGCATTTT.

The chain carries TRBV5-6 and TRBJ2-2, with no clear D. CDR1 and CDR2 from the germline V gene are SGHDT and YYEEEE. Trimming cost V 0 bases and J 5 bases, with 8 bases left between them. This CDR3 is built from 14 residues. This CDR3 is CASSLGQLTGELFF. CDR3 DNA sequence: TGTGCCAGCAGCTTGGGTCAGTTAACCGGGGAGCTGTTTTTT.

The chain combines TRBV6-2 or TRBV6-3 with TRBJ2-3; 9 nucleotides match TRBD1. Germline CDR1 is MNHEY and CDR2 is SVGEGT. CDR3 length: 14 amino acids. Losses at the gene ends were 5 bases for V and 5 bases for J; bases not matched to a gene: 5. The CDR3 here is CASSDTGGIDTQYF. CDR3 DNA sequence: TGTGCCAGCAGTGATACAGGGGGCATAGATACGCAGTATTTT.

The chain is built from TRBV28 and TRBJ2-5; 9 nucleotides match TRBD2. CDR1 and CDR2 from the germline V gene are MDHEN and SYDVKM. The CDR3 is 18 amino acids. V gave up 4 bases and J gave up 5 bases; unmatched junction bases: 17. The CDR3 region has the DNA TGTGCCAGCAGTTCGGGAGCTAGCGGGACCTTGGGAGGGGAGACCCAGTACTTC. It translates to CASSSGASGTLGGETQYF. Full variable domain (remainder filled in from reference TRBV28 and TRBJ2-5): DVKVTQSSRYLVKRTGEKVFLECVQDMDHENMFWYRQDPGLGLRLIYFSYDVKMKEKGDIPEGYSVSREKKERFSLILESASTNQTSMYLCASSSGASGTLGGETQYFGPGTRLLVL.

The CDR3 sequence: CASTPSDNTGELFF. The CDR3 nucleotides are TGTGCCAGCACCCCTTCAGATAACACCGGGGAGCTGTTTTTT. The chain has TRBV3-1 (or the pseudogene TRBV3-2) and TRBJ2-2; D ambiguous. The CDR3 runs to 14 residues. V dropped 7 bases and J dropped 2 bases, with 11 bases sitting between them. Germline CDR1 reads LGHDT; CDR2 reads YNNKEL (reference sequence).

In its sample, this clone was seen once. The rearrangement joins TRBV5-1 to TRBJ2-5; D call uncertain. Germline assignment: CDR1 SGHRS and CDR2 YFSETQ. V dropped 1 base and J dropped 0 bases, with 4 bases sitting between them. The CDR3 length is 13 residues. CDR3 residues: CASSLYYQETQYF. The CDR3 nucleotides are TGCGCCAGCAGCTTGTACTACCAAGAGACCCAGTACTTC.

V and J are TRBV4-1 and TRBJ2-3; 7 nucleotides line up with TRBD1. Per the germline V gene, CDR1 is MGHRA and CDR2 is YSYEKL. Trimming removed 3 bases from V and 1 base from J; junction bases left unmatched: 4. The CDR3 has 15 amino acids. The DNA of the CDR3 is TGCGCCAGCAGCCAGAGGCAGGGGGGCACAGATACGCAGTATTTT. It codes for CASSQRQGGTDTQYF.

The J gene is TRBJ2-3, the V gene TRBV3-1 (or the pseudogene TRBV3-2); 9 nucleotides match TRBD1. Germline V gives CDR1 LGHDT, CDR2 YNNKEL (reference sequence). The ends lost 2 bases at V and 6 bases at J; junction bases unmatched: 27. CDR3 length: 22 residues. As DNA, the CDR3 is TGTGCCAGCAGCCAAACCGCAGGGACAGGGAAAAGACTAGCCCAGGGATTGGATACGCAGTATTTT. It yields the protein CASSQTAGTGKRLAQGLDTQYF.

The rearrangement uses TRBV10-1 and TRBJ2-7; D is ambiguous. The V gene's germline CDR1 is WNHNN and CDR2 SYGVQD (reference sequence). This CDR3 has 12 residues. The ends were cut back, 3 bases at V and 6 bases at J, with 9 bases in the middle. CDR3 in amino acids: CASSDLPGEQYF. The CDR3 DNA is TGCGCCAGCAGTGATCTTCCGGGCGAGCAGTACTTC.